This T cell receptor beta chain was profiled in a study of graft-versus-host responses after intestinal transplantation. Across the study: Multivisceral, liver-intestinal, or isolated intestinal grafts were transplanted into recipients. Tacrolimus and steroids were given for two to three years to all recipients after anti-thymocyte globulin induction.

V was cut by 3 bases and J by 7 bases, with 12 bases left in between. This CDR3 is built from 14 residues. Germline CDR1 SGHTA, CDR2 FQGNSA. Regarding this clone: Its specificity is unknown.

General study points: Allografts of patients with graft-donor T cell macrochimerism showed high graft-versus-host to host-versus-graft clone ratios. In recipient marrow, GvH clones were found, and some appeared first in ileum or blood.

Measured with immunoSEQ multiplex PCR; TCRdb has only the in-frame clones, and not every one. The data contain 85,000 to 100,000 clones, more than 75% of them singletons. V gene TRBV7-2 combines with J gene TRBJ1-4; D possibly corresponds to TRBD1 (5 bases). This specimen consisted of PBMCs, obtained 255 days after intestinal transplant. This sequence was found in a human patient who received an intestinal transplant, so some T cells may come from the graft donor. CDR3 coding DNA: TGTGCCAGCAGCTTCCCGGGGCAGGGTGAAAAACTGTTTTTT. Translating gives CASSFPGQGEKLFF. The full variable domain, rest sourced from reference TRBV7-2 and TRBJ1-4, is GAGVSQSPSNKVTEKGKDVELRCDPISGHTALYWYRQSLGQGLEFLIYFQGNSAPDKSGLPSDRFSAERTGGSVSTLTIQRTQQEDSAVYLCASSFPGQGEKLFFGSGTQLSVL.